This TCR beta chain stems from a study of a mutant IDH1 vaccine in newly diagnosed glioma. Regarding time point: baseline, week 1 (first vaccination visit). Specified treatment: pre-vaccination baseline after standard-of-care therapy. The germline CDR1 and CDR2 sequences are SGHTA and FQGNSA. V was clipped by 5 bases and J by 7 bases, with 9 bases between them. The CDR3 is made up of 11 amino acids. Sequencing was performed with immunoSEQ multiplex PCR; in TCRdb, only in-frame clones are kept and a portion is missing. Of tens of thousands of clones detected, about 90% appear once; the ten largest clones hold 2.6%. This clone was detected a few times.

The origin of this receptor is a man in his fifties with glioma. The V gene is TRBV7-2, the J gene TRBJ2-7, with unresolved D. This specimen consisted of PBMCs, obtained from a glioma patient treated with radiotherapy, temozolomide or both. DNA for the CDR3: TGTGCCAGCAGCCTAAGAACTGAGCAGTACTTC. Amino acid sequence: CASSLRTEQYF.